What follows describes a single TCR beta chain. Healthy bone marrow donors formed the donor group. This record comes from a study of cytomegalovirus exposure and HLA in healthy donors. Amplification used 60 Vbeta primers and 13 Jbeta primers. Measured with immunoSEQ multiplex PCR; TCRdb has only the in-frame clones, and not every one. The sample has 110,000 to 150,000 clones, roughly four fifths seen once. CDR3 length equals 13 residues. Germline V gives CDR1 SEHNR, CDR2 FQNEAQ (reference sequence). The V and J ends lost 2 bases and 5 bases, in that order; junction bases with no gene match: 2. Sequencing was done on a sample of PBMCs. The chain recombines TRBV7-9 with TRBJ2-7; TRBD2 aligns across 8 bases. This TCR was sampled from a man between 18 and 29 years old in good health and CMV-seropositive. The CDR3 here is CASSLPAGDEQYF. The CDR3 DNA sequence: TGTGCCAGCAGCTTACCAGCGGGAGACGAGCAGTACTTC. Full variable domain (remainder filled in from reference TRBV7-9 and TRBJ2-7): DTGVSQNPRHKITKRGQNVTFRCDPISEHNRLYWYRQTLGQGPEFLTYFQNEAQLEKSRLLSDRFSAERPKGSFSTLEIQRTEQGDSAMYLCASSLPAGDEQYFGPGTRLTVT.